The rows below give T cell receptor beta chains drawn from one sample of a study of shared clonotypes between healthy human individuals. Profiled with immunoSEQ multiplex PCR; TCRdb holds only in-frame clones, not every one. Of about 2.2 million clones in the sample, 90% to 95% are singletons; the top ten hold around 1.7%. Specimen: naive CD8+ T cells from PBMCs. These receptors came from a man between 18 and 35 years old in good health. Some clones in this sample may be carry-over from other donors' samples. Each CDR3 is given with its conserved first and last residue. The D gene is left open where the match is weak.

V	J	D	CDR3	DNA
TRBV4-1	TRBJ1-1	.	CASSQGDGEAFF	TGCGCCAGCAGCCAAGGAGACGGTGAAGCTTTCTTT
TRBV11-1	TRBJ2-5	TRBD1	CASSYRTGEETQYF	TGTGCCAGCAGCTACCGGACAGGGGAAGAGACCCAGTACTTC
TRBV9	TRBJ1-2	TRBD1	CASSRTGEGYTF	TGTGCCAGCAGCCGGACAGGGGAAGGCTACACCTTC
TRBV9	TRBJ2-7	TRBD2	CASSVGTSGYNYEQYF	TGTGCCAGCAGCGTCGGGACTAGCGGATACAACTACGAGCAGTACTTC
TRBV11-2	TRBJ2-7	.	CASSFPWGFVSSEQYF	TGTGCCAGCAGCTTCCCCTGGGGGTTTGTTTCCTCCGAGCAGTACTTC
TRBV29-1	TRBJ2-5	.	CSVEDTGWAQETQYF	TGCAGCGTTGAAGATACGGGATGGGCCCAAGAGACCCAGTACTTC
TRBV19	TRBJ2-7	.	CASSTRGDRGYEQYF	TGTGCCAGTAGTACAAGGGGGGACAGAGGCTACGAGCAGTACTTC
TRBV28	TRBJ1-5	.	CASAGTGHPNQPQHF	TGTGCCAGCGCGGGGACGGGACACCCCAATCAGCCCCAGCATTTT
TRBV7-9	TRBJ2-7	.	CASSTTRLEQYF	TGTGCCAGCAGCACGACTAGGCTTGAGCAGTACTTC
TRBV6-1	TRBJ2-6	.	CASRSGANVLTF	TGTGCCAGCAGGTCTGGGGCCAACGTCCTGACTTTC
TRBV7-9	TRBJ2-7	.	CASSLVLSHEQYF	TGTGCCAGCAGCTTAGTGCTGTCCCACGAGCAGTACTTC
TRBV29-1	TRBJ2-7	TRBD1	CSVVRADRAAPHEQYF	TGCAGCGTTGTCCGGGCGGACAGGGCGGCCCCCCACGAGCAGTACTTC
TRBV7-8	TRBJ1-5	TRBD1	CASSLTGPGYSNQPQHF	TGTGCCAGCAGCTTGACAGGGCCGGGGTATAGCAATCAGCCCCAGCATTTT
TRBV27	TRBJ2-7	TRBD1	CASSFGRGSSYEQYF	TGTGCCAGCAGTTTCGGCAGGGGGAGCTCCTACGAGCAGTACTTC
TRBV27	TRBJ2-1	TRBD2	CASSPDPGLAEQFF	TGTGCCAGCAGTCCCGATCCGGGACTAGCTGAACAGTTCTTC
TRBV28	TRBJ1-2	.	CASSLTGNYGYTF	TGTGCCAGCAGCTTAACAGGGAACTATGGCTACACCTTC
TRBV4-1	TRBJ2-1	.	CASSQEPRINEQFF	TGCGCCAGCAGCCAGGAACCTAGAATCAATGAGCAGTTCTTC
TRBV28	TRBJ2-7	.	CASSPLPYEQYF	TGTGCCAGCAGCCCCCTACCCTACGAGCAGTACTTC
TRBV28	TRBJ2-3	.	CASGTVPRGRRDTQYF	TGTGCCAGCGGAACGGTACCCCGGGGACGGAGAGATACGCAGTATTTT
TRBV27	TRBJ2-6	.	CASSNLGASGANVLTF	TGTGCCAGCAGCAACCTGGGGGCGTCTGGGGCCAACGTCCTGACTTTC
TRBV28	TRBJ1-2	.	CASSPNLGQNPNYGYTF	TGTGCCAGCAGTCCAAACCTTGGACAGAATCCTAACTATGGCTACACCTTC
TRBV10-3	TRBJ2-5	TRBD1	CAMSGGQQETQYF	TGTGCCATGAGTGGGGGACAGCAAGAGACCCAGTACTTC
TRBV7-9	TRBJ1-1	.	CASSEPGQEAFF	TGTGCCAGCAGCGAACCGGGACAAGAAGCTTTCTTT
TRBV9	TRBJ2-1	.	CASSSAGSQVNEQFF	TGTGCCAGCAGCTCAGCCGGGAGTCAGGTCAATGAGCAGTTCTTC
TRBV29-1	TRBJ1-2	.	CSVDHTDVYTF	TGCAGCGTTGACCATACGGACGTCTACACCTTC
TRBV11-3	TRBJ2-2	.	CASSLGTFLNTGELFF	TGTGCCAGCAGCTTAGGGACATTTTTGAACACCGGGGAGCTGTTTTTT
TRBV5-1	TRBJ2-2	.	CASRWGATGELFF	TGCGCCAGCAGGTGGGGGGCCACCGGGGAGCTGTTTTTT
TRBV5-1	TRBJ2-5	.	CASSFSSQLETQYF	TGCGCCAGCAGCTTTAGCAGCCAATTGGAGACCCAGTACTTC
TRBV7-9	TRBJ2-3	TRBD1	CASSRTGDEGTDTQYF	TGTGCCAGCAGCCGGACAGGGGATGAGGGCACAGATACGCAGTATTTT
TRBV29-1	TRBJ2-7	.	CSVAGQTTYEQYF	TGCAGCGTTGCCGGACAGACTACCTACGAGCAGTACTTC
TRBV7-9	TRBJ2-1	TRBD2	CASSPGGLAGTNEQFF	TGTGCCAGCAGCCCGGGGGGACTAGCGGGAACGAATGAGCAGTTCTTC